This TCR beta chain was profiled in a study of CD8+CD57+ T cells in acquired aplastic anemia. Study information: Isolated CD4+ and CD8+ cells, once sorted, yielded DNA averaging 3.2 ug.

About this clonotype: Its antigen remains unknown.

Patients who underwent sequencing had shown CD8+CD57+ cell expansion by flow cytometry. General observations from the study: Patients did not significantly differ from controls in CD8+ Simpson's diversity.

The ends were cut back, 5 bases at V and 2 bases at J, with 12 bases in the middle. Germline V gene data show CDR1 as LNHDA and CDR2 as SQIVND (reference sequence). This CDR3 comprises 14 residues. Investigators profiled TCR beta VDJ and CDR3 from genomic DNA template. Each CDR3 protein is one row after TCRdb ran MiXCR on the reads. Among roughly 240,000 distinct CDR3 sequences, around 46% were seen once, and the ten largest hold under 9%. The clonotype comes from a human donor with aplastic anemia. What was sequenced was sorted CD4+, CD8+, or CD8+CD57+ T cells (not recorded which) from PBMCs. The chain carries TRBV19 and TRBJ2-5; either TRBD1 or TRBD2 may fit D (6 bases each). For the CDR3, the DNA is TGTGCCAGTAGTCGACTAGGGGGGCAAGAGACCCAGTACTTC. Translating gives CASSRLGGQETQYF.